This T cell receptor (beta chain) emerged from a study of cytomegalovirus exposure and HLA in healthy donors. The study ran its PCR with 60 Vbeta and 13 Jbeta primers. Sequenced by immunoSEQ multiplex PCR; TCRdb stores in-frame clones only, minus some. This sample has more than 100,000 clones, with approximately 67% found just once. Findings and caveats of the study: Being productive about 87% or about 30% of the time was typical of most TCR beta V segments in an earlier analysis. Most subjects' HLA-A and HLA-B alleles were reportedly predicted from TCR beta sequences.

This CDR3 is 13 amino acids long. V was pared by 7 bases and J by 6 bases, with 15 bases between. CDR1 is MDHEN, CDR2 SYDVKM, per germline. At collection, donors were nominally healthy, but unrecorded immune exposures were probable. To note about this clone: Its target is unknown.

This sequence originates from a man aged 18 to 29 in good health and CMV-seronegative. This chain connects TRBV28 to TRBJ1-2; D unresolved. Material for sequencing was PBMCs. The CDR3 loop reads CASTRVSLHGYTF. CDR3 in DNA: TGTGCCAGCACCCGCGTTTCTCTCCATGGCTACACCTTC.